The 26 T cell receptor beta chains given below trace back to one sample, sequenced in a study of cytomegalovirus exposure and HLA in healthy donors. In the PCR, 60 Vbeta and 13 Jbeta primers were used. Sequenced by immunoSEQ multiplex PCR; TCRdb stores in-frame clones only, minus some. Among roughly 150,000 clones listed, around 74% were seen once. The sequenced material came from PBMCs. These receptors all come from a female donor in good health and CMV-seronegative.

J is TRBJ2-1 and V is TRBV7-8, with TRBD2 identical over 9 bases. Germline V gene sequence: CDR1 SGHVS, CDR2 FQNEAQ. V trimming: 1 base; J trimming: 10 bases; junction bases outside the gene matches: 8. The CDR3 is 15 residues long. The CDR3 region has the DNA TGTGCCAGCAGCTTAGGGGTAGCGGGAGTCGGCGAGCAGTTCTTC. Amino acid sequence: CASSLGVAGVGEQFF.

This clone was recorded once. This rearrangement joins TRBV14 to TRBJ2-5, with a tentative D call TRBD2 (5 bases). Trimming left V 1 base short and J 5 bases short, with 14 bases between. Germline lookup yields CDR1 SGHDN and CDR2 FVKESK. This CDR3 has 15 amino acids. CDR3 loop: CASSQVLDWRETQYF. The CDR3, as DNA: TGTGCCAGCAGCCAAGTCTTGGACTGGAGGGAGACCCAGTACTTC.

V is TRBV6-5 and J is TRBJ1-1, with a weak D call TRBD1 (5 bases). This CDR3 has 15 amino acids. Germline CDR1 MNHEY, CDR2 SVGAGI. V was clipped by 5 bases and J by 4 bases, with 17 bases between them. CDR3 in amino acids: CASSIGQGWVTEAFF. For the CDR3, the DNA is TGTGCCAGCAGTATAGGGCAGGGTTGGGTCACTGAAGCTTTCTTT.

The genes are TRBV28 and TRBJ2-7; 7 bases line up with TRBD2. The CDR3 loop spans 16 amino acids. Germline V gene sequence: CDR1 MDHEN, CDR2 SYDVKM. V shed 6 bases and J 0 bases; nucleotides not matched to a gene: 11. The CDR3 here is CASSYPGGSLSYEQYF. DNA for the CDR3: TGTGCCAGCAGCTACCCCGGGGGGTCTCTCTCCTACGAGCAGTACTTC.

The chain carries TRBV4-2 and TRBJ1-5; 8 nucleotides match TRBD1. CDR1 and CDR2 (germline): LGHNA, YNFKEQ. The V gene end was trimmed by 6 bases and the J gene end by 0 bases; junction bases not matched to a gene: 4. The CDR3 spans 15 residues. The CDR3 DNA reads TGTGCCAGCAGTATTGACAGGGGTAGCAATCAGCCCCAGCATTTT. Translation: CASSIDRGSNQPQHF.

The V call is TRBV30, the J call TRBJ1-5, with 7 bases matching TRBD1. V gave up 6 bases and J gave up 3 bases; unmatched junction bases: 8. CDR3 length equals 14 residues. Germline V gene sequence: CDR1 GTSNPN, CDR2 SVGIG (reference sequence). Here the CDR3 reads CACNTGTVNQPQHF. The DNA for the CDR3 is TGTGCCTGCAACACCGGGACAGTCAATCAGCCCCAGCATTTT.

This chain connects TRBV9 to TRBJ2-2, with 9 bases that match TRBD1. The CDR3 contains 15 residues. Germline V gene data show CDR1 as SGDLS and CDR2 as YYNGEE. Unmatched junction bases numbered 8, after V lost 4 bases and J lost 7 bases. CDR3 protein: CASSPRTGAGGELFF. The CDR3 DNA sequence: TGTGCCAGCAGCCCACGGACAGGGGCCGGCGGGGAGCTGTTTTTT.

This clone was counted between two and nine times. The V and J genes are TRBV15 and TRBJ2-7, with no clear D. The V end was cut by 0 bases, the J end by 6 bases, with 12 bases between. The CDR3 consists of 14 residues. Germline loops: CDR1 LNHNV, CDR2 YYDKDF (reference sequence). The CDR3 DNA is TGTGCCACCAGCAGAGACCGCCTCTTAGCCGAGCAGTACTTC. Translating it yields CATSRDRLLAEQYF.

The V and J genes are TRBV19 and TRBJ1-4; 8 bases align to TRBD1. J lost 4 bases, V lost 6 bases, and 4 bases had no gene match. Germline CDR1 and CDR2: LNHDA and SQIVND (reference sequence). The length of the CDR3 is 14 residues. CDR3: CASSRDRGNEKLFF. In nucleotides, the CDR3 is TGTGCCAGTAGCCGCGACAGGGGTAATGAAAAACTGTTTTTT.

V and J are TRBV5-6 and TRBJ1-1, with D unclear. The CDR3 consists of 13 residues. Germline V gene sequence: CDR1 SGHDT, CDR2 YYEEEE. V was clipped by 3 bases and J by 3 bases, with 9 bases between them. Here the CDR3 reads CASSSMGYTEAFF. The CDR3 DNA reads as TGTGCCAGCAGCTCTATGGGCTACACTGAAGCTTTCTTT.

The genes are TRBV19 and TRBJ1-6, with 10 bases aligning to TRBD1. Germline CDR1 LNHDA, CDR2 SQIVND (reference sequence). The CDR3 length is 15 residues. V was pared by 4 bases and J by 9 bases, with 6 bases of the junction left unmatched. CDR3 loop: CASSKRDRGISPLHF. DNA of the CDR3: TGTGCCAGTAGTAAACGGGACAGGGGAATTTCACCCCTCCACTTT.

The rearrangement uses TRBV2 and TRBJ2-1, with 12 positions matching TRBD2. The trim removed 6 bases at V and 7 bases at J, leaving 7 bases unmatched. Germline V lookup: CDR1 SNHLY, CDR2 FYNNEI. The CDR3 spans 15 residues. For the CDR3, the DNA is TGTGCCAGCAGGGAGACTAGCGGGGGTTGGAATGAGCAGTTCTTC. Amino acid sequence: CASRETSGGWNEQFF.

This clone was counted once. This chain joins TRBV7-3 and TRBJ2-1; TRBD2 matches at 12 bases. Trimming removed 2 bases from V and 7 bases from J; junction bases left unmatched: 9. Germline V gene lookup returns CDR1 SGHTA and CDR2 FQGTGA. This CDR3 comprises 17 residues. CDR3 nucleotide sequence: TGTGCCAGCAGCTTACCCGGTCTAGCGGGGGGGTTAAATGAGCAGTTCTTC. It specifies CASSLPGLAGGLNEQFF.

The chain uses TRBV6-1 and TRBJ2-2; D not certain. Germline lookup yields CDR1 MNHNS and CDR2 SASEGT. V gave up 2 bases and J gave up 1 base, with 5 bases separating them. The length of the CDR3 is 14 residues. CDR3 sequence reads: CASSEPVNTGELFF. The CDR3 DNA follows: TGTGCCAGCAGTGAACCGGTGAACACCGGGGAGCTGTTTTTT.

The chain couples TRBV11-2 to TRBJ2-5, with 8 bases matching TRBD2. V dropped 2 bases and J dropped 3; count of bases not matched to a gene: 11. Germline CDR1 and CDR2: SGHAT and FQNNGV. This CDR3 is 17 amino acids long. The CDR3 sequence: CASSLRWSSGREETQYF. Here the CDR3 DNA reads TGTGCCAGCAGCTTAAGGTGGTCGAGCGGGAGAGAAGAGACCCAGTACTTC.

A few counts support this clone. The CDR3 spells CASSQVRGIQETQYF. The CDR3 DNA is TGCGCCAGCAGCCAAGTCAGGGGAATTCAAGAGACCCAGTACTTC. The genes are TRBV4-3 and TRBJ2-5; a weak D match, TRBD1 (6 bases). With 1 base removed from V and 2 bases from J, the gap between germline ends came to 11 bases. The CDR3 contains 15 residues. Per the germline V gene, CDR1 is LGHNA and CDR2 is YSLEER.

The rearrangement joins TRBV28 to TRBJ1-2; TRBD1 might be the D (5 bases). Deletions cut 7 bases from V and 3 bases from J, with 12 bases between. The germline V gene encodes CDR1 MDHEN and CDR2 SYDVKM. The CDR3 totals 13 residues. The CDR3 nucleotides read TGTGCCAGCACCACGGGAGGGGACTATGGCTACACCTTC. Protein product: CASTTGGDYGYTF.

V gene TRBV6-1 combines with J gene TRBJ1-5; tentatively, D is TRBD1 (5 bases). Trimming removed 1 base at V and 0 bases at J, with 10 bases between. CDR3 length equals 16 residues. The germline gives CDR1 MNHNS, CDR2 SASEGT. This CDR3 reads CASSEGVGPSNQPQHF. Here the CDR3 DNA reads TGTGCCAGCAGTGAAGGGGTGGGGCCTAGCAATCAGCCCCAGCATTTT.

The J gene is TRBJ2-7, the V gene TRBV27, with 8 bases aligning to TRBD1. After removal of 4 bases from V and 2 bases from J, the junction contained 1 base not matched to a gene. The CDR3 length is 13 residues. CDR1 and CDR2 from the germline V gene are MNHEY and SMNVEV (reference sequence). The CDR3, as DNA: TGTGCCAGCAGTTCACAGGGGGCCTACGAGCAGTACTTC. Its translation is CASSSQGAYEQYF.

The table lists this clone with a few counts. The chain employs TRBV6-1 and TRBJ1-4; 7 nucleotides line up with TRBD1. Germline lookup yields CDR1 MNHNS and CDR2 SASEGT. The ends lost 4 bases at V and 3 bases at J; junction bases unmatched: 5. The CDR3 sequence is 15 residues long. The chain's CDR3 is CASSVQGSPNEKLFF. Here the CDR3 DNA reads TGTGCCAGCAGTGTACAGGGGTCACCTAATGAAAAACTGTTTTTT.

The V gene is TRBV7-6, the J gene TRBJ1-1; perhaps TRBD1 as D (5 bases). This CDR3 spans 15 amino acids. V was pared by 1 base and J by 0 bases, with 9 bases between. Germline assignment: CDR1 SGHVS and CDR2 FNYEAQ. CDR3: CASSLEGLMNTEAFF. The CDR3 coding sequence is TGTGCCAGCAGCTTAGAGGGACTCATGAACACTGAAGCTTTCTTT.

The CDR3 sequence is CASSVETGPNYGYTF. As DNA, the CDR3 is TGTGCCAGCAGCGTAGAGACAGGCCCTAACTATGGCTACACCTTC. The rearrangement links TRBV9 to TRBJ1-2; maybe TRBD1 (6 bases). V was pared by 0 bases and J by 0 bases, with 9 bases between. This CDR3 is 15 amino acids long. Per the germline V gene, CDR1 is SGDLS and CDR2 is YYNGEE.

The chain carries TRBV6-4 and TRBJ1-1, with D possibly being TRBD1 (5 bases). The CDR3 totals 13 residues. CDR1 is MRHNA, CDR2 SNTAGT, per germline. V lost 2 bases, J lost 5 bases, and 9 bases lay in between. CDR3 coding DNA: TGTGCCAGCAGTGACAGGGGAGGTACTGAAGCTTTCTTT. This translates into CASSDRGGTEAFF.

The chain has TRBV2 and TRBJ2-5; the match to TRBD2 covers 10 bases. Losses at the gene ends were 6 bases for V and 0 bases for J; bases not matched to a gene: 4. The CDR3 runs to 15 residues. The V gene's germline CDR1 is SNHLY and CDR2 FYNNEI. CDR3 bases: TGTGCCAGCAGCGGACTAGCGGCAAACCAAGAGACCCAGTACTTC. Amino acid sequence: CASSGLAANQETQYF.

The V call is TRBV6-6, the J call TRBJ1-1, with D maybe TRBD1 (6 bases). Germline V lookup: CDR1 MNHNY, CDR2 SVGAGI (reference sequence). The CDR3 length is 14 residues. V lost 7 bases and J lost 2, with 14 bases in between. The DNA of the CDR3 is TGTGCCAGCAATCCAACAGGGATCAACACTGAAGCTTTCTTT. Protein product: CASNPTGINTEAFF.

The chain couples TRBV2 to TRBJ1-6; 9 bases align to TRBD1. The CDR3 is 14 amino acids. Germline lookup yields CDR1 SNHLY and CDR2 FYNNEI. Losses at the gene ends were 6 bases for V and 9 bases for J; bases not matched to a gene: 6. CDR3 amino acids: CASRPRQGGSPLHF. The DNA for the CDR3 is TGTGCCAGCAGACCACGACAGGGGGGTTCACCCCTCCACTTT. The full variable domain, rest sourced from reference TRBV2 and TRBJ1-6, is EPEVTQTPSHQVTQMGQEVILRCVPISNHLYFYWYRQILGQKVEFLVSFYNNEISEKSEIFDDQFSVERPDGSNFTLKIRSTKLEDSAMYFCASRPRQGGSPLHFGNGTRLTVT.